The 14 T cell receptor beta chains presented below share a single source sample, sequenced in a study of Graves' ophthalmopathy and Graves' hyperthyroidism. Amplifying from RNA transcripts, the study obtained TCR beta CDR3 regions. Scientists carried out first-round RT-PCR using HTBI primers and then a second-round multiplex PCR. Via MiXCR, TCRdb re-called the multiplex PCR reads, giving one row per CDR3 protein. Altogether hundreds of thousands of distinct CDR3 sequences are present, approximately 39% being singletons, with the ten largest covering about 3.3%. Material: peripheral blood. The receptors derive from an adult man with Graves' ophthalmopathy.

Concerning this clonotype: The junction does not match germline at one end; this may be a read error. The chain uses TRBV10-3 and TRBJ2-5; D unclear. The germline V gene has CDR1 ENHRY and CDR2 SYGVKD. CDR3 length: 15 residues. In DNA, the CDR3 is TGTGCCAGCAGTTCGAGGACCCGGTGGGAAGAGACCCAGTACTTC. It specifies CASSSRTRWEETQYF.

This clonotype showed up just once. A read error may produce the germline difference seen at one junction end. V and J are TRBV5-6 and TRBJ2-7; 8 bases line up with TRBD1. The CDR3 has 14 residues. CDR1 is SGHDT and CDR2 is YYEEEE in the germline V gene. The DNA for the CDR3 is TGTGCCAGCAGCTTGGGGCAGGGGGCGTTCGAGCTGTACTTC. It specifies CASSLGQGAFELYF.

This clonotype showed up many times. The gene calls are TRBV19 and TRBJ1-5; 7 bases are a match to TRBD1. Germline assignment: CDR1 LNHDA and CDR2 SQIVND (reference sequence). The CDR3 is 14 residues long. V gave up 3 bases and J gave up 1 base; unmatched junction bases: 0. The DNA for the CDR3 is TGTGCCAGTAGTATGGGACAGAGCAATCAGCCCCAGCATTTT. Its protein product is CASSMGQSNQPQHF. Based on the CDR3 plus reference TRBV19 and TRBJ1-5, the full variable domain is DGGITQSPKYLFRKEGQNVTLSCEQNLNHDAMYWYRQDPGQGLRLIYYSQIVNDFQKGDIAEGYSVSREKKESFPLTVTSAQKNPTAFYLCASSMGQSNQPQHFGDGTRLSIL.

In its sample, this clonotype was seen a few times. V and J are TRBV19 and TRBJ2-5, with TRBD1 matching 8 bases. V lost 4 bases to trimming and J lost 1 base; unmatched junction nucleotides: 8. The CDR3 is made up of 16 amino acids. Germline CDR1 and CDR2: LNHDA and SQIVND (reference sequence). The CDR3 nucleotides read TGTGCCAGTAGTACCAAGACAGGGGTCGGCCAAGAGACCCAGTACTTC. It encodes CASSTKTGVGQETQYF.

This clonotype was seen ten or more times. The chain is built from TRBV5-1 and TRBJ2-5; 7 bases match TRBD1. CDR3 length: 13 residues. V lost 7 bases, J lost 5 bases, and 8 bases stayed unmatched. Germline CDR1 and CDR2: SGHRS and YFSETQ. DNA for the CDR3: TGCGCCAGCCGGGACAGTTCAAGTGAGACCCAGTACTTC. It is translated as CASRDSSSETQYF.

At least ten counts were recorded for this clonotype. The J gene is TRBJ2-5, the V gene TRBV12-3 or TRBV12-4; 8 bases are shared with TRBD1. The CDR3 sequence is 14 residues long. After removal of 5 bases from V and 1 base from J, the junction contained 3 bases not matched to a gene. The CDR3 DNA reads as TGTGCCAGCAGTCCTACAGGGGGCCAAGAGACCCAGTACTTC. It translates to CASSPTGGQETQYF.

The rearrangement uses TRBV10-3 and TRBJ2-5, with D possibly being TRBD1 (6 bases). Trimming shortened V by 10 bases and J by 0 bases, and 18 bases separated the two germline ends. The CDR3 is 15 residues long. The germline gives CDR1 ENHRY, CDR2 SYGVKD. The CDR3, as DNA: TGTGCCAGCAGCCGCCCGACAGGTCACCAAGAGACCCAGTACTTC. Translated, it gives CASSRPTGHQETQYF.

This clonotype appeared many times. This chain connects TRBV29-1 to TRBJ2-2, with 9 bases that match TRBD1. The V and J ends lost 7 bases and 6 bases, in that order; junction bases with no gene match: 0. The CDR3 runs 11 residues. Germline lookup yields CDR1 SQVTM and CDR2 ANQGSEA. The CDR3 loop is CSGDRAGELFF. CDR3 bases: TGCAGCGGGGACAGGGCCGGGGAGCTGTTTTTT.

V usage is TRBV7-3 and J usage is TRBJ1-6; D is uncertain. CDR3 size: 13 residues. Germline loops: CDR1 SGHTA, CDR2 FQGTGA. Deletions cut 5 bases from V and 10 bases from J, with 12 bases between. CDR3 sequence reads: CASSPGLHSPLHF. CDR3 DNA sequence: TGTGCCAGCAGCCCGGGATTGCACTCACCCCTCCACTTT. The full variable domain, rest sourced from reference TRBV7-3 and TRBJ1-6, is GAGVSQTPSNKVTEKGKYVELRCDPISGHTALYWYRQSLGQGPEFLIYFQGTGAADDSGLPNDRFFAVRPEGSVSTLKIQRTERGDSAVYLCASSPGLHSPLHFGNGTRLTVT.

V gene TRBV29-1 combines with J gene TRBJ1-4; tentative D call: TRBD1 (5 bases). Germline assignment: CDR1 SQVTM and CDR2 ANQGSEA. The CDR3 extends over 14 amino acids. V was shortened by 3 bases and J by 10 bases, with 18 bases between the two germline ends. The CDR3 nucleotides read TGCAGCGTTGATTCCGGGACGGAAGGAGGAAAACTGTTTTTT. Its translation is CSVDSGTEGGKLFF.

This clonotype was recorded many times. This chain uses TRBV12-3 or TRBV12-4 with TRBJ1-2, with a possible D match to TRBD1 (6 bases). This CDR3 spans 13 amino acids. V dropped 7 bases and J dropped 3 bases, with 12 bases sitting between them. CDR3 nucleotides: TGTGCCAGCACCCGGGACATCGACTATGGCTACACCTTC. It specifies CASTRDIDYGYTF.

About this clonotype: A much more abundant neighbour one base away suggests this may be a read error. The genes are TRBV9 and TRBJ2-5; D might be TRBD2 (5 bases). Germline CDR1 is SGDLS and CDR2 is YYNGEE. Trimming left V 3 bases short and J 5 bases short, with 17 bases between. The CDR3 totals 15 residues. CDR3 in DNA: TGTGCCAGCAGCGCCAGGACTCCACTACACGAGACCCAGTACTTC. Amino acid sequence: CASSARTPLHETQYF.

This clonotype was observed at least ten times. J is TRBJ2-2 and V is TRBV5-1; tentative D call: TRBD2 (6 bases). The CDR3 totals 15 residues. Germline-derived CDR1 and CDR2 are SGHRS and YFSETQ. V lost 2 bases, J lost 4 bases, and 12 bases lay in between. As DNA, the CDR3 is TGCGCCAGCAGCTTTTCGGGGGACCGCACCGGGGAGCTGTTTTTT. It is translated as CASSFSGDRTGELFF.

This chain connects TRBV19 to TRBJ1-2; 9 positions match TRBD1. The length of the CDR3 is 13 residues. CDR1 is LNHDA, CDR2 SQIVND, per germline (reference sequence). V lost 11 bases, J lost 6 bases, and 10 bases stayed unmatched. The CDR3 region has the DNA TGTGCCTGGAGTGCAGGACAGGGGAATGGCTACACCTTC. Amino acid sequence: CAWSAGQGNGYTF.